This TCR beta chain is from a study of metastatic and nonmetastatic thyroid tumors. The germline gives CDR1 KGHSH, CDR2 LQKENI. V lost 6 bases, J lost 6 bases, and 17 bases lay in between. CDR3 size: 14 residues. Thyroid surgery was preceded by no treatment in any patient. From the PCR reads, TCRdb re-called clones with MiXCR. The table has approximately 20,000 clones, more than 9% seen once; the top ten hold about 6%. Material for sequencing was blood. The chain links TRBV18 to TRBJ1-2; weak D call: TRBD1 (6 bases). This sequence originates from a male donor with papillary thyroid cancer or a benign thyroid nodule (not recorded which). Some clones in this sample may be carry-over from other donors' samples. The CDR3 sequence is CASSSEGGGNGYTF. CDR3 DNA: TGTGCCAGCTCGTCCGAGGGGGGCGGCAATGGCTACACCTTC.